A single sample is the source of the 18 T cell receptor beta chains below, sequenced in a study of shared clonotypes between healthy human individuals. Assay: immunoSEQ multiplex PCR; the TCRdb copy retains only in-frame clones and omits some. Here the sample spans under 300,000 clones, under 80% being singletons. Sequencing was done on a sample of memory CD4+ T cells sorted from blood. Stated subset: CD45RA-negative fraction. The receptor set was obtained from a man aged 25-45 years in good health.

The V call is TRBV7-8, the J call TRBJ2-5; 10 bases map to TRBD2. The CDR3 has 17 amino acids. V lost 2 bases and J lost 5; bases outside the gene matches: 11. Looked up from germline, CDR1 is SGHVS and CDR2 is FQNEAQ. The CDR3 bases are TGTGCCAGCAGCTTATCTAGGCTAGCGGGAGTTCTGGAGACCCAGTACTTC. It encodes CASSLSRLAGVLETQYF.

This chain joins TRBV11-2 and TRBJ2-1; 11 nucleotides line up with TRBD2. The CDR3 covers 17 residues. Losses at the gene ends were 5 bases for V and 5 bases for J; bases not matched to a gene: 11. Germline V CDR1 and CDR2: SGHAT, FQNNGV. Written as DNA, the CDR3 is TGTGCCAGCAGCGCCCCGGTTAGCGGGAGGGGAGACAATGAGCAGTTCTTC. Protein product: CASSAPVSGRGDNEQFF.

The genes are TRBV6-1 and TRBJ2-3; TRBD1 matches at 9 bases. Trimming removed 6 bases from V and 4 bases from J; junction bases left unmatched: 5. CDR1 and CDR2 (germline): MNHNS, SASEGT. This CDR3 is 14 amino acids long. The CDR3 region is CASSRDRVADTQYF. DNA for the CDR3: TGTGCCAGCAGCCGGGACAGGGTTGCAGATACGCAGTATTTT.

The chain uses TRBV28 and TRBJ1-2; D uncertain. Trimming left V 2 bases short and J 4 bases short, with 8 bases between. From germline, CDR1 is MDHEN and CDR2 SYDVKM. CDR3 length equals 13 residues. CDR3 in DNA: TGTGCCAGCAGTTTAGACCGTCCCTATGGCTACACCTTC. The encoded protein is CASSLDRPYGYTF.

This clone was counted once. CDR3 sequence reads: CASTSNTGELFF. CDR3 coding DNA: TGTGCCAGCACTTCGAACACCGGGGAGCTGTTTTTT. The V gene is TRBV7-7, the J gene TRBJ2-2; no clear D gene. Germline-derived CDR1 and CDR2 are SSHAT and FNYEAQ (reference sequence). V was clipped by 7 bases and J by 0 bases, with 3 bases between them. The CDR3 extends over 12 amino acids.

The rearrangement joins TRBV5-6 to TRBJ2-5; D gene ambiguous. V was shortened by 1 base and J by 2 bases, with 3 bases between the two germline ends. This CDR3 has 12 amino acids. Germline CDR1 SGHDT, CDR2 YYEEEE. The DNA of the CDR3 is TGTGCCAGCAGCTTGAATCAAGAGACCCAGTACTTC. Residues: CASSLNQETQYF.

V is TRBV13 and J is TRBJ2-4; TRBD1 matches at 10 bases. The CDR3 is made up of 14 amino acids. The germline gives CDR1 PRHDT, CDR2 FYEKMQ (reference sequence). Trimming took 5 bases from V and 8 from J; bases not matched to a gene: 6. The DNA for the CDR3 is TGTGCCAGCAGCCCCCGGGACAGGGGTGACATTCAGTACTTC. Translation: CASSPRDRGDIQYF.

The chain joins TRBV11-3 to TRBJ1-1; a possible D gene is TRBD1 (5 bases). The length of the CDR3 is 13 residues. V was trimmed by 1 base and J by 4 bases, leaving 7 bases between them. Germline CDR1 SGHNT, CDR2 YENEEA. The CDR3 region is CASSLGQFTEAFF. CDR3 sequence (DNA): TGTGCCAGCAGCTTAGGACAGTTCACTGAAGCTTTCTTT.

The chain recombines TRBV7-2 with TRBJ2-5; D call uncertain. The V and J ends lost 1 base and 7 bases respectively, with 16 bases between them. This CDR3 is 15 amino acids long. CDR1 is SGHTA and CDR2 is FQGNSA in the germline V gene. The DNA of the CDR3 is TGTGCCAGCAGCTTAGTGATAGAAGGCTTGGGGACCCAGTACTTC. This sequence encodes CASSLVIEGLGTQYF.

The V call is TRBV28, the J call TRBJ1-3; D is unresolved. V lost 1 base to trimming and J lost 4 bases, with 14 bases between them. This CDR3 is built from 16 residues. Germline V CDR1 and CDR2: MDHEN, SYDVKM. Here the CDR3 DNA reads TGTGCCAGCAGTTTATCTGTCCAGGTACGAGGAAACACCATATATTTT. This translates into CASSLSVQVRGNTIYF. The complete variable domain, with remaining parts taken from reference TRBV28 and TRBJ1-3, reads DVKVTQSSRYLVKRTGEKVFLECVQDMDHENMFWYRQDPGLGLRLIYFSYDVKMKEKGDIPEGYSVSREKKERFSLILESASTNQTSMYLCASSLSVQVRGNTIYFGEGSWLTVV.

This clone was counted ten times or more. The DNA of the CDR3 is TGTGCCAGCAGTTATGGGACAGGGGGTAGCACCGGGGAGCTGTTTTTT. The encoded protein is CASSYGTGGSTGELFF. This sequence joins TRBV28 and TRBJ2-2; 11 nucleotides align to TRBD1. The CDR3 consists of 16 residues. J gave up 4 bases and V 4 bases, and 5 bases lay outside the gene matches. Germline CDR1 MDHEN, CDR2 SYDVKM.

The chain links TRBV11-2 to TRBJ2-6, with TRBD1 matching over 10 bases. Germline values: CDR1 SGHAT, CDR2 FQNNGV. This CDR3 is 18 amino acids long. J was trimmed by 0 bases and V by 4 bases; bases with no gene match: 6. The CDR3 reads CASSWRTGGGSGANVLTF. Here the CDR3 DNA reads TGTGCCAGCAGCTGGAGGACAGGGGGAGGCTCTGGGGCCAACGTCCTGACTTTC.

Concerning this clone itself: The sample holds other DNA sequences that translate to the same CDR3. In DNA, the CDR3 is TGTGCCAGCAGCTCCAGTGGGGCTGAAAAACTGTTTTTT. It specifies CASSSSGAEKLFF. The chain is built from TRBV7-9 and TRBJ1-4; D is perhaps TRBD1 (5 bases). V was pared by 4 bases and J by 7 bases, with 10 bases between. Germline V gene data show CDR1 as SEHNR and CDR2 as FQNEAQ (reference sequence). The CDR3 sequence is 13 residues long.

This chain links TRBV7-8 with TRBJ2-6, with 9 bases identical to TRBD1. The CDR3 is 17 amino acids. Losses at the gene ends were 2 bases for V and 0 bases for J; bases not matched to a gene: 2. The germline V gene encodes CDR1 SGHVS and CDR2 FQNEAQ. DNA of the CDR3: TGTGCCAGCAGCTTACGGGACAGGGCCTCTGGGGCCAACGTCCTGACTTTC. This codes for CASSLRDRASGANVLTF.

The count of this clone is one. The chain employs TRBV7-2 and TRBJ1-2, with D unresolved. Germline CDR1 SGHTA, CDR2 FQGNSA. Trimming removed 4 bases at V and 8 bases at J, with 17 bases between. The CDR3 spans 14 residues. The CDR3 DNA sequence: TGTGCCAGCAGCTCGAGTTTGAATCTTGACGGCTACACCTTC. Amino acid sequence: CASSSSLNLDGYTF.

The count of this clone is one. This chain uses TRBV7-8 with TRBJ2-7, with no clear D. From germline, CDR1 is SGHVS and CDR2 FQNEAQ. This CDR3 comprises 13 residues. V gave up 8 bases and J gave up 4 bases, with 15 bases separating them. The CDR3 DNA is TGTGCCAGCCGGATTTCAGGAACGTACGAGCAGTACTTC. Its translation is CASRISGTYEQYF.

This clone showed up just a few times. The genes are TRBV27 and TRBJ2-3; D is undetermined. The germline V and J ends were trimmed by 5 bases and 3 bases, with 15 bases remaining between them. Germline CDR1 is MNHEY and CDR2 is SMNVEV (reference sequence). This CDR3 contains 15 residues. DNA of the CDR3: TGTGCCAGCAGTCCCCGGGCAGATAGGACAGATACGCAGTATTTT. It translates to CASSPRADRTDTQYF.

The CDR3 bases are TGTGCCAGCAGTTTATCCGACAGGTCTGGGCAGCCCCAGCATTTT. Residues: CASSLSDRSGQPQHF. The gene calls are TRBV28 and TRBJ1-5, with TRBD1 as a possible D gene (6 bases). Germline values: CDR1 MDHEN, CDR2 SYDVKM. The CDR3 is 15 amino acids. V was clipped by 1 base and J by 7 bases, with 14 bases between them.